This passage covers 18 T cell receptor beta chains from one sample sequenced in a study of T cells expressing NK-cell markers (dated by TCRdb to about 2020). The library was made by 5' RACE. TCRdb lists the instrument as Illumina HiSeq 2000. Once TCRdb had reprocessed the reads, it stored one entry per CDR3 protein sequence and supplied no DNA. This sample's listing comprises roughly 420,000 distinct CDR3 sequences. More than 7% of the sample comes from the top ten. The sample comprised blood T cells: a sorted CD56 or NKG2C T cell subset, CD4+ or CD8+ T cells, or bulk PBMC T cells (not recorded which). All receptors derive from a woman between 18 and 69 years old in good health.

V is TRBV7-2 and J is TRBJ2-5; there is no DNA to check the TCRdb D call of TRBD2. The length of the CDR3 is 16 residues. CDR1 and CDR2 from the germline V gene are SGHTA and FQGNSA. Here the CDR3 reads CASSLIPSGFQETQYF.

The chain is built from TRBV3-1 and TRBJ1-1. Germline loops: CDR1 LGHDT, CDR2 YNNKEL (reference sequence). This CDR3 is 13 amino acids long. The CDR3 sequence: CASSQDAGTEAFF.

This CDR3 is CASNQGVNTDTQYF. V usage is TRBV5-1 and J usage is TRBJ2-3; TCRdb outputs TRBD1, but without DNA this stays unchecked. The CDR3 consists of 14 residues. Germline V gives CDR1 SGHRS, CDR2 YFSETQ.

The chain uses TRBV5-1 and TRBJ2-5; there is no DNA to check the TCRdb D call of TRBD2. Germline CDR1 reads SGHRS; CDR2 reads YFSETQ. This CDR3 is 14 amino acids long. This CDR3 reads CASSLFGRGETQYF.

The chain has TRBV28 and TRBJ2-1; the D call from TCRdb, TRBD2, cannot be confirmed without DNA. CDR1 and CDR2 (germline): MDHEN, SYDVKM. There are 12 residues in the CDR3. CDR3 protein: CASSLSVAGQFF.

This sequence joins TRBV7-7 and TRBJ2-2; TCRdb's assignment of TRBD2 cannot be checked, as there is no DNA. This CDR3 comprises 15 residues. Germline CDR1 is SSHAT and CDR2 is FNYEAQ (reference sequence). CDR3 in amino acids: CASSSGLADTGELFF. Based on the CDR3 plus reference TRBV7-7 and TRBJ2-2, the full variable domain is GAGVSQSPRYKVTKRGQDVTLRCDPISSHATLYWYQQALGQGPEFLTYFNYEAQPDKSGLPSDRFSAERPEGSISTLTIQRTEQRDSAMYRCASSSGLADTGELFFGEGSRLTVL.

The genes are TRBV4-2 and TRBJ2-7; TCRdb lists TRBD2, though no DNA is available to test this call. This CDR3 comprises 17 residues. Germline V CDR1 and CDR2: LGHNA, YNFKEQ. The CDR3 spells CASSQAPTSGDSYEQYF.

This sequence joins TRBV20-1 and TRBJ2-6; TCRdb's D call, TRBD1, is unchecked because there is no DNA. The germline V gene has CDR1 DFQATT and CDR2 SNEGSKA (reference sequence). The CDR3 is 17 residues long. The CDR3 loop reads CSARETGRQTGANVLTF.

The chain carries TRBV6-1 and TRBJ1-4; as DNA is missing, the TRBD1 call by TCRdb cannot be tested. The CDR3 is 14 residues long. Germline V lookup: CDR1 MNHNS, CDR2 SASEGT. The CDR3 loop reads CASRPTGGKEKLFF.

The chain has TRBV27 and TRBJ1-6; TCRdb picks TRBD1, but there is no DNA to check that call. This CDR3 is built from 17 residues. CDR1 MNHEY and CDR2 SMNVEV come from the germline V gene (reference sequence). This chain's CDR3 is CASSTRQGWEANSPLHF.

This chain joins TRBV7-6 and TRBJ2-3; as DNA is missing, the TRBD1 call by TCRdb cannot be tested. Per germline, CDR1 SGHVS and CDR2 FNYEAQ. This CDR3 contains 16 residues. Here the CDR3 reads CASSLASARGTDTQYF.

The V and J genes are TRBV7-9 and TRBJ2-5. This CDR3 comprises 14 residues. Germline-derived CDR1 and CDR2 are SEHNR and FQNEAQ (reference sequence). The CDR3 protein is CASSLERMVETQYF.

The V gene is TRBV20-1, the J gene TRBJ1-3; the TCRdb call, TRBD1, lacks DNA for checking. The CDR3 is 16 amino acids. Germline values: CDR1 DFQATT, CDR2 SNEGSKA (reference sequence). This CDR3 is CSAEANPGPGQRTIYF.

The chain uses TRBV6-2 or TRBV6-3 and TRBJ2-5. The CDR3 contains 14 residues. CDR1 MNHEY and CDR2 SVGEGT come from the germline V gene. The CDR3: CASSPPWNQETQYF.

The V and J genes are TRBV29-1 and TRBJ2-7; TCRdb's D gene call, TRBD1, goes unchecked for lack of DNA. CDR3 size: 11 residues. The V gene's germline CDR1 is SQVTM and CDR2 ANQGSEA. CDR3 in amino acids: CSGRGFYEQYF.

The genes are TRBV7-8 and TRBJ2-1; no DNA is available, so the TRBD2 call from TCRdb remains unchecked. Germline-derived CDR1 and CDR2 are SGHVS and FQNEAQ. The CDR3 sequence is 19 residues long. The CDR3 region is CASSSGTSGGAWVGNEQFF.

V gene TRBV6-6 combines with J gene TRBJ2-5. Germline V gene lookup returns CDR1 MNHNY and CDR2 SVGAGI (reference sequence). This CDR3 is 13 amino acids long. The CDR3 here is CASSYDGVETQYF.

The chain couples TRBV4-3 to TRBJ2-7; TCRdb's assignment of TRBD1 cannot be checked, as there is no DNA. This CDR3 has 15 amino acids. Per germline, CDR1 LGHNA and CDR2 YSLEER. The CDR3 reads CASSQESAPTYEQYF.